This T cell receptor beta chain originates from a study of graft-versus-host responses after intestinal transplantation. Profiled with immunoSEQ multiplex PCR; TCRdb holds only in-frame clones, not every one. The table has 35,000 to 45,000 clones, roughly 90% seen once; the top ten hold approximately 4.4%. V lost 2 bases, J lost 2 bases, and 10 bases lay in between. Germline CDR1 reads SGHNT; CDR2 reads YYREEE (reference sequence). The length of the CDR3 is 14 residues. This TCR was recovered from a human patient who received an intestinal transplant, so some T cells may come from the graft donor. Material: PBMCs, obtained 524 days after transplant. The chain combines TRBV5-4 with TRBJ2-5; D is unclear. The CDR3 protein is CASSLDPDQETQYF. CDR3 sequence (DNA): TGTGCCAGCAGCTTAGATCCGGATCAAGAGACCCAGTACTTC.